This T cell receptor beta chain was sequenced for a study of T cells in Graves' hyperthyroidism and ophthalmopathy. Study details: Before any treatment, at initial diagnosis, peripheral blood was collected.

This clonotype occurred a few times. Its cognate antigen is unknown. Amplified TCR beta CDR3 regions came from RNA transcripts. An initial round of RT-PCR targeting the TCR CDR3 relied on the HTBI primer set. One entry per CDR3 protein, called by TCRdb with MiXCR from the multiplex PCR reads. The data contain more than 600,000 distinct CDR3 sequences, approximately 16% of them singletons. Whole-study findings and limits: Stable hyperthyroidism was told apart from ophthalmopathy by a model built on 13 V-J features. It was a median around 6 months before onset that the model predicted ophthalmopathy.

Patients with uncontrolled infections, other autoimmune diseases, pregnancy or lactation were excluded. The sequencing input was blood. This TCR came from a man aged 18 to 35 with Graves' hyperthyroidism.

In DNA form, the CDR3 reads TGTGCCAAGCAGCGGGATTGCTACGAGCAGTACTTC. This sequence encodes CAKQRDCYEQYF. The genes are TRBV11-1 and TRBJ2-7; 7 bases are a match to TRBD2. The V segment lost 10 bases and the J segment 3 bases; nucleotides outside the gene matches: 6. Germline loops: CDR1 SGHAT, CDR2 FQDESV (reference sequence). The CDR3 is 12 amino acids.